The clone carrying this T cell receptor (beta chain) was counted many times. Its antigen is currently unknown. The same CDR3 is also encoded by other DNA sequences in this sample. No patient received treatment before thyroid surgery. The record originates from a study of metastatic and nonmetastatic thyroid tumors. Turning to the study itself: Across blood and tumor or nodule tissue, repertoires from malignant and benign thyroid patients were compared with one another. Whole-study findings and limits: Reportedly, malignant thyroid tumors had significantly higher TCR beta diversity than benign nodules, in blood and tumor.

In the original workflow: A papillary thyroid cancer distant-metastasis classifier was built from CDR3 differences across clinicopathological groups. TCRdb called clones again from the PCR reads with MiXCR. These V and J calls originate from TCRdb's pipeline instead of the authors' own analysis. This sample yields about 33,000 clones, of which roughly a sixth are seen a single time; around an eighth belongs to the top ten. The CDR3 spans 13 residues. From germline, CDR1 is MGHDK and CDR2 SYGVNS. The V end was cut by 4 bases, the J end by 6 bases, with 10 bases between. The sample comprised blood. This TCR was recovered from a male donor with papillary thyroid cancer or a benign thyroid nodule (not recorded which). Some clones in this sample may be carry-over from other donors' samples. The V and J genes are TRBV25-1 and TRBJ2-4; a weak D match, TRBD1 (5 bases). The CDR3 DNA follows: TGTGCCAGCAGTGGGGTGACAGTAAACATTCAGTACTTC. It yields the protein CASSGVTVNIQYF. The full variable domain, its missing parts supplied by reference TRBV25-1 and TRBJ2-4, is EADIYQTPRYLVIGTGKKITLECSQTMGHDKMYWYQQDPGMELHLIHYSYGVNSTEKGDLSSESTVSRIRTEHFPLTLESARPSHTSQYLCASSGVTVNIQYFGAGTRLSVL.